This is a list of T cell receptor beta chains from one sample in a study of blood T cell repertoires in COVID-19. TCRdb's table, derived via immunoSEQ multiplex PCR, lists solely in-frame clones and lacks some. The table records approximately 260,000 clones, 87% of them present only once. The sample was PBMCs or T cells enriched from blood (not recorded which). These TCRs come from a woman between 25 and 40 years old with acute COVID-19. CDR3s include the opening cysteine and the closing phenylalanine or tryptophan. Each record gives: J gene, clone size, D gene, V gene, CDR3 DNA, CDR3 protein. D genes are given only for firm matches. Clone size appears in some rows only: once, few, many, or a class for an expanded clone.

j_gene: TRBJ2-7
abundance: .
d_gene: .
v_gene: TRBV7-8
CDR3nt: TGTGCCAGCAGCTTCCGACAGACCTACGAGCAGTACTTC
CDR3aa: CASSFRQTYEQYF

j_gene: TRBJ1-5
abundance: .
d_gene: TRBD1
v_gene: TRBV28
CDR3nt: TGTGCCACACAGGGGAATAGCAATCAGCCCCAGCATTTT
CDR3aa: CATQGNSNQPQHF

j_gene: TRBJ1-3
abundance: .
d_gene: .
v_gene: TRBV7-9
CDR3nt: TGTGCCAGCAGCTTAGCCGGGAACACCATATATTTT
CDR3aa: CASSLAGNTIYF

j_gene: TRBJ2-1
abundance: .
d_gene: .
v_gene: TRBV30
CDR3nt: TGTGCCTGGGGATTACAGGGCTATGAGCAGTTCTTC
CDR3aa: CAWGLQGYEQFF

j_gene: TRBJ2-2
abundance: .
d_gene: .
v_gene: TRBV27
CDR3nt: TGTGCCAGCAGTTTGCGGCAGACGAACACCGGGGAGCTGTTTTTT
CDR3aa: CASSLRQTNTGELFF

j_gene: TRBJ2-1
abundance: .
d_gene: TRBD2
v_gene: TRBV3-1/TRBV3-2
CDR3nt: TGTGCCAGCAGCCCTGGGACTAGCTGGACCTACAATGAGCAGTTCTTC
CDR3aa: CASSPGTSWTYNEQFF

j_gene: TRBJ1-6
abundance: .
d_gene: .
v_gene: TRBV5-1
CDR3nt: TGCGCCAGCAGCCTGACAGCGAGCTCCTATAATTCACCCCTCCACTTT
CDR3aa: CASSLTASSYNSPLHF

j_gene: TRBJ1-2
abundance: .
d_gene: TRBD1
v_gene: TRBV9
CDR3nt: TGTGCCAGCAGCGTAGATGGTCCGGGACAGAGTTATGGCTACACCTTC
CDR3aa: CASSVDGPGQSYGYTF

j_gene: TRBJ2-1
abundance: .
d_gene: .
v_gene: TRBV11-2
CDR3nt: TGTGCCAGCAGCTTAGGGACTGGTTACAATGAGCAGTTCTTC
CDR3aa: CASSLGTGYNEQFF

j_gene: TRBJ2-2
abundance: .
d_gene: TRBD2
v_gene: TRBV9
CDR3nt: TGTGCCAGCAGTGTACTAGCGGCGAACACCGGGGAGCTGTTTTTT
CDR3aa: CASSVLAANTGELFF

j_gene: TRBJ1-1
abundance: .
d_gene: TRBD1
v_gene: TRBV29-1
CDR3nt: TGCAGCGTTGGTGGACAGGGACACACTGAAGCTTTCTTT
CDR3aa: CSVGGQGHTEAFF

j_gene: TRBJ2-1
abundance: once
d_gene: .
v_gene: TRBV5-1
CDR3nt: TGCGCCAGCAGCTGGGGGGACAGACCCAATGAGCAGTTCTTC
CDR3aa: CASSWGDRPNEQFF

j_gene: TRBJ2-7
abundance: .
d_gene: .
v_gene: TRBV27
CDR3nt: TGTGCCAGCAGGAAAGGTCCAGGAGGCTACGAGCAGTACTTC
CDR3aa: CASRKGPGGYEQYF

j_gene: TRBJ2-3
abundance: .
d_gene: TRBD1
v_gene: TRBV9
CDR3nt: TGTGCCAGCAGCGTAGAGGGGGCCTACACAGATACGCAGTATTTT
CDR3aa: CASSVEGAYTDTQYF

j_gene: TRBJ1-1
abundance: .
d_gene: .
v_gene: TRBV11-3
CDR3nt: TGTGCCAGCCGCCGGGGGGATAGAGTGTCTGAAGCTTTCTTT
CDR3aa: CASRRGDRVSEAFF

j_gene: TRBJ2-3
abundance: .
d_gene: TRBD2
v_gene: TRBV19
CDR3nt: TGTGCCAGCGCAATAAGCGGGAGGGCAGGAGATACGCAGTATTTT
CDR3aa: CASAISGRAGDTQYF

j_gene: TRBJ1-6
abundance: .
d_gene: .
v_gene: TRBV7-2
CDR3nt: TGTGCCAGCAGCTTAGATGGCGGTTCTCCCCTCCACTTT
CDR3aa: CASSLDGGSPLHF

j_gene: TRBJ2-5
abundance: .
d_gene: .
v_gene: TRBV11-2
CDR3nt: TGTGCCAGCAGCTTAGGGAGCGGAAAAGAGACCCAGTACTTC
CDR3aa: CASSLGSGKETQYF

j_gene: TRBJ1-5
abundance: .
d_gene: TRBD1
v_gene: TRBV6-5
CDR3nt: TGTGCCAGCAGCAACAGGGGAAATCAGCCCCAGCATTTT
CDR3aa: CASSNRGNQPQHF

j_gene: TRBJ2-1
abundance: once
d_gene: .
v_gene: TRBV14
CDR3nt: TGTGCCAGCAGCCAATTTGAGCGGAGCTCCTACAATGAGCAGTTCTTC
CDR3aa: CASSQFERSSYNEQFF

j_gene: TRBJ2-5
abundance: .
d_gene: .
v_gene: TRBV18
CDR3nt: TGTGCCAGCTCACCGGGACAACAAGAGACCCAGTACTTC
CDR3aa: CASSPGQQETQYF

j_gene: TRBJ2-7
abundance: once
d_gene: .
v_gene: TRBV5-1
CDR3nt: TGCGCCAGCAGCTTGCCATCGAGCTCCTACGAGCAGTACTTC
CDR3aa: CASSLPSSSYEQYF

j_gene: TRBJ1-2
abundance: few
d_gene: TRBD1
v_gene: TRBV2
CDR3nt: TGTGCCAGCAGTGGACAGGGGGTACAGTATGGCTACACCTTC
CDR3aa: CASSGQGVQYGYTF

j_gene: TRBJ1-2
abundance: once
d_gene: .
v_gene: TRBV3-1/TRBV3-2
CDR3nt: TGTGCCAGCAGCCTTCCACAGGGCTATGGCTACACCTTC
CDR3aa: CASSLPQGYGYTF

j_gene: TRBJ2-1
abundance: once
d_gene: TRBD1
v_gene: TRBV27
CDR3nt: TGTGCCAGCAGTTCCTACCCGGGACAGGAGAGTGAGCAGTTCTTC
CDR3aa: CASSSYPGQESEQFF

j_gene: TRBJ2-3
abundance: .
d_gene: TRBD2
v_gene: TRBV6-1
CDR3nt: TGTGCCAGCAGTGACCTAGCGGGATACACAGATACGCAGTATTTT
CDR3aa: CASSDLAGYTDTQYF

j_gene: TRBJ1-4
abundance: .
d_gene: .
v_gene: TRBV27
CDR3nt: TGTGCCAGCGCCGCGGGGGCGGGAACTAATGAAAAACTGTTTTTT
CDR3aa: CASAAGAGTNEKLFF

j_gene: TRBJ2-7
abundance: .
d_gene: TRBD2
v_gene: TRBV20-1
CDR3nt: TGCAGTGCAAGTAAATTGGGACTAGCGGATTACGAGCAGTACTTC
CDR3aa: CSASKLGLADYEQYF

j_gene: TRBJ1-2
abundance: .
d_gene: TRBD1
v_gene: TRBV7-8
CDR3nt: TGTGCCAGCAGCTCGCAGACAGGGAGGTCTGATGGCTACACCTTC
CDR3aa: CASSSQTGRSDGYTF

j_gene: TRBJ2-5
abundance: once
d_gene: TRBD2
v_gene: TRBV5-8
CDR3nt: TGTGCCAGCAGCTCTGGGCGGGGGGTCCCCCAAGAGACCCAGTACTTC
CDR3aa: CASSSGRGVPQETQYF

j_gene: TRBJ1-1
abundance: .
d_gene: TRBD1
v_gene: TRBV7-9
CDR3nt: TGTGCCAGCAGCCCGACAGGGGGAGGCATGAACACTGAAGCTTTCTTT
CDR3aa: CASSPTGGGMNTEAFF

j_gene: TRBJ1-4
abundance: .
d_gene: TRBD1
v_gene: TRBV6-5
CDR3nt: TGTGCCAGCAGTCCGACAGGGATTAATGAAAAACTGTTTTTT
CDR3aa: CASSPTGINEKLFF

j_gene: TRBJ2-1
abundance: .
d_gene: TRBD1
v_gene: TRBV10-3
CDR3nt: TGTGCCACGCGAGGGGACAGGGCGGGGAATGAGCAGTTCTTC
CDR3aa: CATRGDRAGNEQFF

j_gene: TRBJ2-3
abundance: .
d_gene: TRBD1
v_gene: TRBV28
CDR3nt: TGTGCCGGACAGGGCCGCACAGATACGCAGTATTTT
CDR3aa: CAGQGRTDTQYF

j_gene: TRBJ2-5
abundance: .
d_gene: .
v_gene: TRBV7-9
CDR3nt: TGTGCCAGCAGCTTAGTCTTGGGGCCCCAAGAGACCCAGTACTTC
CDR3aa: CASSLVLGPQETQYF

j_gene: TRBJ1-4
abundance: once
d_gene: TRBD1
v_gene: TRBV7-8
CDR3nt: TGTGCCAGCAGCCCAAGACAGGGGCCTCGGGAAAAACTGTTTTTT
CDR3aa: CASSPRQGPREKLFF

j_gene: TRBJ1-6
abundance: .
d_gene: TRBD1
v_gene: TRBV4-1
CDR3nt: TGCGCCAGCAGCATCCAACAGTCAGGGGGTTCACCCCTCCACTTT
CDR3aa: CASSIQQSGGSPLHF

j_gene: TRBJ1-5
abundance: .
d_gene: TRBD1
v_gene: TRBV20-1
CDR3nt: TGCAGTGCAAGTAGGACAGGGTGGGGCAATCAGCCCCAGCATTTT
CDR3aa: CSASRTGWGNQPQHF

j_gene: TRBJ2-3
abundance: .
d_gene: .
v_gene: TRBV18
CDR3nt: TGTGCCAGCTCACCACCCTCGGCAGGTAGCACAGATACGCAGTATTTT
CDR3aa: CASSPPSAGSTDTQYF

j_gene: TRBJ1-2
abundance: .
d_gene: TRBD1
v_gene: TRBV28
CDR3nt: TGTGCCAGCAGTTTCAACAGGGGTGGCTACACCTTC
CDR3aa: CASSFNRGGYTF

j_gene: TRBJ2-3
abundance: .
d_gene: TRBD2
v_gene: TRBV9
CDR3nt: TGTGCCAGCAGCGTAGCTAGGCTAGCGGGGGGGAGGCAGTATTTT
CDR3aa: CASSVARLAGGRQYF

j_gene: TRBJ1-2
abundance: .
d_gene: .
v_gene: TRBV18
CDR3nt: TGTGCCAGCTCACCACGGCAGGGGCTAGGCTATGGCTACACCTTC
CDR3aa: CASSPRQGLGYGYTF

j_gene: TRBJ1-4
abundance: .
d_gene: TRBD1
v_gene: TRBV9
CDR3nt: TGTGCCAGCAGTCAGGGGGCCCTTGATGAAAAACTGTTTTTT
CDR3aa: CASSQGALDEKLFF

j_gene: TRBJ1-2
abundance: .
d_gene: .
v_gene: TRBV30
CDR3nt: TGTGCCTGGAGTTCCACAGGGAGTAGTGGCTACACCTTC
CDR3aa: CAWSSTGSSGYTF

j_gene: TRBJ2-3
abundance: .
d_gene: .
v_gene: TRBV24-1
CDR3nt: TGTGCCACCAGTGATTCTAGTTTCAGCACAGATACGCAGTATTTT
CDR3aa: CATSDSSFSTDTQYF

j_gene: TRBJ1-5
abundance: once
d_gene: TRBD1
v_gene: TRBV11-2
CDR3nt: TGTGCCAGCAGCCAACAGGGGCAGCCCCAGCATTTT
CDR3aa: CASSQQGQPQHF

j_gene: TRBJ1-5
abundance: once
d_gene: .
v_gene: TRBV19
CDR3nt: TGTGCCAGTAGTACCGGCGCCAGGGCAGTGAATCAGCCCCAGCATTTT
CDR3aa: CASSTGARAVNQPQHF

j_gene: TRBJ1-5
abundance: .
d_gene: .
v_gene: TRBV5-1
CDR3nt: TGCGCCAGCACCCCCTCAGGGGATAGCAATCAGCCCCAGCATTTT
CDR3aa: CASTPSGDSNQPQHF

j_gene: TRBJ2-1
abundance: .
d_gene: .
v_gene: TRBV9
CDR3nt: TGTGCCAGCAGCTCGAGAGCAGGGGTATATGAGCAGTTCTTC
CDR3aa: CASSSRAGVYEQFF

j_gene: TRBJ2-7
abundance: .
d_gene: .
v_gene: TRBV7-9
CDR3nt: TGTGCCAGCAGCCTTGCGGGCCACTCCTACGAGCAGTACTTC
CDR3aa: CASSLAGHSYEQYF

j_gene: TRBJ2-7
abundance: once
d_gene: TRBD1
v_gene: TRBV5-1
CDR3nt: TGCGCCAGCAGCTCCCGGGACAGGGGGGACTATCTCGTCTACGAGCAGTACTTC
CDR3aa: CASSSRDRGDYLVYEQYF